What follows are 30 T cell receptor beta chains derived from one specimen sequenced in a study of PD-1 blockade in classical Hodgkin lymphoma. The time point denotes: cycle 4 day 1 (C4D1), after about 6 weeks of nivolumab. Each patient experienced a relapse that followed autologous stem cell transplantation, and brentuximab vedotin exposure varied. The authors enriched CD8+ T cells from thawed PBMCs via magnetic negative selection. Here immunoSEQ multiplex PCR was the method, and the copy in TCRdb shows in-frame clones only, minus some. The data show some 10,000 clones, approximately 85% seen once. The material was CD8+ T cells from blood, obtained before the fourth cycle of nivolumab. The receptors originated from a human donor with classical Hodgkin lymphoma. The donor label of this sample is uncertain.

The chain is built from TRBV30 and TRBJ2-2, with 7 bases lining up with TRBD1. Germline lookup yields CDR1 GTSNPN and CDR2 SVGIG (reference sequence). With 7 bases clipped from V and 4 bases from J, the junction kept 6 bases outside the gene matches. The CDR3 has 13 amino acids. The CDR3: CASIQGPTGELFF. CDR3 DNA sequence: TGTGCCTCAATACAGGGGCCCACCGGGGAGCTGTTTTTT.

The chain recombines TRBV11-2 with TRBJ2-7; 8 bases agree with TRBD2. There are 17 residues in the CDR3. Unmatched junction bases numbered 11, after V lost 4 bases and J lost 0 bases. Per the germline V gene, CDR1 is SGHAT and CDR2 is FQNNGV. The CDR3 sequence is CASSSSRGGEVSYEQYF. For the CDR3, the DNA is TGTGCCAGCAGCTCCAGCCGGGGGGGGGAGGTCTCCTACGAGCAGTACTTC.

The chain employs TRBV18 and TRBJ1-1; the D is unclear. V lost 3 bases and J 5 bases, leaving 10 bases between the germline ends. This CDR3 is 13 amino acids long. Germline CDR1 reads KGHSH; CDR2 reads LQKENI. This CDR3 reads CASSPPEGTEAFF. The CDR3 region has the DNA TGTGCCAGCTCACCCCCTGAGGGAACTGAAGCTTTCTTT.

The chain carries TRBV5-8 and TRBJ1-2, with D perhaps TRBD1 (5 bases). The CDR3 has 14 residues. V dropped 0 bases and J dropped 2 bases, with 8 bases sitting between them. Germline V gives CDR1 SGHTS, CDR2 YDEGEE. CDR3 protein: CASSLARANYGYTF. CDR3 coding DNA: TGTGCCAGCAGCTTGGCCAGGGCGAACTATGGCTACACCTTC.

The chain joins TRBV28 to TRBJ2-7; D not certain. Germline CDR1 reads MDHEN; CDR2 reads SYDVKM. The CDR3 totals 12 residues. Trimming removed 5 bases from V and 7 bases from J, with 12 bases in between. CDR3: CASSPDWGEQYF. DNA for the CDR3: TGTGCCAGCAGTCCAGACTGGGGAGAGCAGTACTTC. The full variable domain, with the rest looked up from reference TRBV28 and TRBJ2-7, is DVKVTQSSRYLVKRTGEKVFLECVQDMDHENMFWYRQDPGLGLRLIYFSYDVKMKEKGDIPEGYSVSREKKERFSLILESASTNQTSMYLCASSPDWGEQYFGPGTRLTVT.

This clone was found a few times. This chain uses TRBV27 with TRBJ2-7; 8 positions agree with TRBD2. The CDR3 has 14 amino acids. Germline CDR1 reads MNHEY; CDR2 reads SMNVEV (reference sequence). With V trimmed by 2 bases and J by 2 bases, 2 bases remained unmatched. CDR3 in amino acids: CASSLSGSPYEQYF. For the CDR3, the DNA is TGTGCCAGCAGTTTAAGCGGGAGTCCCTACGAGCAGTACTTC.

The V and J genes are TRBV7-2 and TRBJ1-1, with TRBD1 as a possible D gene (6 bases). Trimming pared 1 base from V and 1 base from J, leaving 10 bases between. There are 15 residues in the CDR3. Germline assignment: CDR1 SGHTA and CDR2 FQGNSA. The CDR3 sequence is CASSLDRVRNTEAFF. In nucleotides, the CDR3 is TGTGCCAGCAGCTTAGACAGGGTAAGGAACACTGAAGCTTTCTTT.

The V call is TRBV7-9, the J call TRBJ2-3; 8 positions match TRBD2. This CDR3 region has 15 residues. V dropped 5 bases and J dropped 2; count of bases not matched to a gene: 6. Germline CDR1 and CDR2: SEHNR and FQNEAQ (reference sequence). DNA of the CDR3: TGTGCCAGCAGCATAAGCGGGAGCCCCACAGATACGCAGTATTTT. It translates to CASSISGSPTDTQYF.

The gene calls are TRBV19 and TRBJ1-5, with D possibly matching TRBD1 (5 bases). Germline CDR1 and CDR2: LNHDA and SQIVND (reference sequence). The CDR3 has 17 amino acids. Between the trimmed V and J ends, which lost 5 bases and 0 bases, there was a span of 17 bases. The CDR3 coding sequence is TGTGCCAGTAGTCCCAGGGTGAGGGGATATAGCAATCAGCCCCAGCATTTT. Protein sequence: CASSPRVRGYSNQPQHF.

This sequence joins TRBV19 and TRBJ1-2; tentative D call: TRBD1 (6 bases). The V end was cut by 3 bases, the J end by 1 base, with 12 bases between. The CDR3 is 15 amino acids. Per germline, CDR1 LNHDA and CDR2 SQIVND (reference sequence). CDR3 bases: TGTGCCAGTAGTATTATCGGGACACTTAACTATGGCTACACCTTC. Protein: CASSIIGTLNYGYTF.

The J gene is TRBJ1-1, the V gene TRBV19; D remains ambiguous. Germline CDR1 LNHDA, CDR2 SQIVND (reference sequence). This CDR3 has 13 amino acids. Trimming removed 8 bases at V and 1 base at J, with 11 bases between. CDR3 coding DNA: TGTGCCAGTCTCCGGGCGGAGAACACTGAAGCTTTCTTT. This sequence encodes CASLRAENTEAFF.

CDR3 sequence reads: CASSRTAYNEQFF. CDR3 sequence (DNA): TGTGCCAGCAGTAGGACAGCTTACAATGAGCAGTTCTTC. V and J are TRBV27 and TRBJ2-1; the D gene is possibly TRBD1 (6 bases). From germline, CDR1 is MNHEY and CDR2 SMNVEV (reference sequence). The germline V and J ends were trimmed by 5 bases and 4 bases, with 9 bases remaining between them. The CDR3 has 13 amino acids.

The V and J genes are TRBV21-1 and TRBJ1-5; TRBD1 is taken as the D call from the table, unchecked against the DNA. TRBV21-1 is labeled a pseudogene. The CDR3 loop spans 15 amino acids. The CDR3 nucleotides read TGTGCCAGCAGCAAAAACAGGCTATTGAATCAGCCCCAGCATTTT. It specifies CASSKNRLLNQPQHF.

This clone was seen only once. CDR3: CASSFPGLAGGRRDDNEQFF. The CDR3 region has the DNA TGTGCCAGCAGCTTCCCCGGACTAGCGGGAGGGAGGCGGGACGACAATGAGCAGTTCTTC. This chain connects TRBV13 to TRBJ2-1; TRBD2 agrees at 15 bases. The CDR3 consists of 20 residues. Germline CDR1 and CDR2: PRHDT and FYEKMQ (reference sequence). V gave up 3 bases and J gave up 5 bases; unmatched junction bases: 14.

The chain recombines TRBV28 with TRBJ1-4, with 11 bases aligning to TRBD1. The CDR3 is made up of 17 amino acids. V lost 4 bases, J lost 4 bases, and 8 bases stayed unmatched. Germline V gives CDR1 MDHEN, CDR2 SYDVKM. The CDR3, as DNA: TGTGCCAGCAGTTCCCGGGACAGGGGGATTTTTAATGAAAAACTGTTTTTT. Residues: CASSSRDRGIFNEKLFF.

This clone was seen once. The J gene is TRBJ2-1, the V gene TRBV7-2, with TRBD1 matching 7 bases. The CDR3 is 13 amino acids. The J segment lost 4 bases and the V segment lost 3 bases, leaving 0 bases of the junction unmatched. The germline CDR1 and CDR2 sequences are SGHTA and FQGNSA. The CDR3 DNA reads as TGTGCCAGCAGCTTGACAGGGTACAATGAGCAGTTCTTC. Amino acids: CASSLTGYNEQFF.

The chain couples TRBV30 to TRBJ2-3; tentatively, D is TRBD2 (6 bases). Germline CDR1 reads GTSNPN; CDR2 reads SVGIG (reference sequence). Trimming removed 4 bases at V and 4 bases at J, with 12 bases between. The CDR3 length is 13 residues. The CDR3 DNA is TGTGCCTGGAATCCGGGGAGGCCAGATACGCAGTATTTT. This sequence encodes CAWNPGRPDTQYF.

This CDR3 is CASSSWGPQETQYF. CDR3 DNA: TGTGCCAGCAGCTCCTGGGGGCCCCAAGAGACCCAGTACTTC. J is TRBJ2-5 and V is TRBV13; tentative D call: TRBD1 (6 bases). The CDR3 has 14 residues. Germline lookup yields CDR1 PRHDT and CDR2 FYEKMQ (reference sequence). The V and J ends lost 4 bases and 1 base respectively, with 10 bases between them.

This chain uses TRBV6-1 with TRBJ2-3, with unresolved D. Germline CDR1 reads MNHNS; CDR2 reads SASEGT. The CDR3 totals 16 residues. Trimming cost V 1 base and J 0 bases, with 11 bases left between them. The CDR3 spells CASSEGTRFSTDTQYF. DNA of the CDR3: TGTGCCAGCAGTGAAGGGACGAGATTCAGCACAGATACGCAGTATTTT.

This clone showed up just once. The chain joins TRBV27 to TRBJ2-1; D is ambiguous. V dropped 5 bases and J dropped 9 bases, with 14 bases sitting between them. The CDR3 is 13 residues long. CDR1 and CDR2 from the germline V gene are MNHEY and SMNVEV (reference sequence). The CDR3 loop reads CASSLRLVGEQFF. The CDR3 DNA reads TGTGCCAGCAGTCTGAGACTGGTAGGTGAGCAGTTCTTC.

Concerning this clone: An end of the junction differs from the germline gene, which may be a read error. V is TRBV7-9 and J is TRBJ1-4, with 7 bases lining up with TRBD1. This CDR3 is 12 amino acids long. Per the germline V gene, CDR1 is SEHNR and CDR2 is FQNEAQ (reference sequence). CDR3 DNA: TGTGCCGGCAGCAGGGGGAATGAAAAACTGTTTTTT. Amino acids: CAGSRGNEKLFF.

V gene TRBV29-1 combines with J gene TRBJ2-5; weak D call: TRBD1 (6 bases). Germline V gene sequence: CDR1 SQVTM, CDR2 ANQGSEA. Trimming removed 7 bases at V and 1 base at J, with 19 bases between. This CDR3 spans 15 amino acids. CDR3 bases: TGCAGCGCCGCTACGGGACAAGCATCCCAAGAGACCCAGTACTTC. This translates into CSAATGQASQETQYF.

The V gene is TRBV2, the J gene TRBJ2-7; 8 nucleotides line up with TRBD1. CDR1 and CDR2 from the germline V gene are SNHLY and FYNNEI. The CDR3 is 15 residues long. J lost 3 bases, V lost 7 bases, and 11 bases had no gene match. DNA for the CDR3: TGTGCCAGCACTCCACCCGAGACAGGGGTCTACGAGCAGTACTTC. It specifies CASTPPETGVYEQYF.

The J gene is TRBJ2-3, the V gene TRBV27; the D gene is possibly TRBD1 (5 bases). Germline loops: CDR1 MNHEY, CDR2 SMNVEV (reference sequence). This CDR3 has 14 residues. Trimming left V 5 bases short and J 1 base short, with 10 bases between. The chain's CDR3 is CASSIMTGTDTQYF. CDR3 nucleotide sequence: TGTGCCAGCAGTATTATGACAGGCACAGATACGCAGTATTTT.

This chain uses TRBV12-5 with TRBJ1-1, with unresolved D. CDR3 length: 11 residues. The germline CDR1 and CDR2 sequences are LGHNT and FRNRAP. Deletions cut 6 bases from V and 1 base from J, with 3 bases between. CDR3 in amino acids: CASGANTEAFF. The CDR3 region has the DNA TGTGCTAGTGGCGCGAACACTGAAGCTTTCTTT.

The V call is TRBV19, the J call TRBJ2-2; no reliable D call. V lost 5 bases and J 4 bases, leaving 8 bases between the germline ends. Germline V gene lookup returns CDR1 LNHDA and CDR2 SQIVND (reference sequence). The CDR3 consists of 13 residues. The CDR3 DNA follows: TGTGCCAGTAGTCTTAGTAGCACCGGGGAGCTGTTTTTT. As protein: CASSLSSTGELFF.

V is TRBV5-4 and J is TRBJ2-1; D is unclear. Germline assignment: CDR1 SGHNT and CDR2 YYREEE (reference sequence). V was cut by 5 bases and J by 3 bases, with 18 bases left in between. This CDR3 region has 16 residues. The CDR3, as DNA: TGTGCCAGCAGTCCCCCGGGCCCCTTAAGCTACAATGAGCAGTTCTTC. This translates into CASSPPGPLSYNEQFF. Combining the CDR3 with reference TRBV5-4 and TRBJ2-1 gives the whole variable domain ETGVTQSPTHLIKTRGQQVTLRCSSQSGHNTVSWYQQALGQGPQFIFQYYREEENGRGNFPPRFSGLQFPNYSSELNVNALELDDSALYLCASSPPGPLSYNEQFFGPGTRLTVL.

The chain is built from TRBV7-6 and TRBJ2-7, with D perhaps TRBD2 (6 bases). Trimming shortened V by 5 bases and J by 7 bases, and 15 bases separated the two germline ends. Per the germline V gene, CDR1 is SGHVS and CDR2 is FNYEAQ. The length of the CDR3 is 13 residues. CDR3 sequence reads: CASSLAPAGEQYF. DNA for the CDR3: TGTGCCAGCAGCCTTGCCCCCGCGGGGGAGCAGTACTTC.

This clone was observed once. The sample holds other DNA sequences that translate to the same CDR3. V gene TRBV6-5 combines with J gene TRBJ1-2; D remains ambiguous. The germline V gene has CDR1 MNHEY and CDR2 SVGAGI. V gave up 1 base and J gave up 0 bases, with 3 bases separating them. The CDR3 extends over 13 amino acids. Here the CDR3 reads CASSYFANYGYTF. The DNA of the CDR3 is TGTGCCAGCAGTTACTTCGCTAACTATGGCTACACCTTC.

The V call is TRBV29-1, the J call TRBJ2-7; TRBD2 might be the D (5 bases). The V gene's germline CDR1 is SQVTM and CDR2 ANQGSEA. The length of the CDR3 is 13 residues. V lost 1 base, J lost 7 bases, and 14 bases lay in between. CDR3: CSVEGGLAGEQYF. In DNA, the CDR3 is TGCAGCGTTGAAGGAGGGCTGGCAGGAGAGCAGTACTTC.